The 32 T cell receptor beta chains below all came from one sample that was sequenced in a study of blood T cells in healthy people across ages. Through a sample-barcoded 5' primer and a J-beta primer mix, a second PCR was run for about 6 to 11 cycles. Each CDR3 protein is one row after TCRdb ran MiXCR on the 5' RACE reads. The sample lists approximately 800,000 distinct CDR3 sequences; roughly three fifths were seen once. The sample comprised blood. These receptors were obtained from a man between 40 and 49 years old in good health.

The chain recombines TRBV6-1 with TRBJ2-6, with D hard to call. Germline values: CDR1 MNHNS, CDR2 SASEGT. The V end was cut by 6 bases, the J end by 0 bases, with 12 bases between. This CDR3 has 16 amino acids. The CDR3 DNA follows: TGTGCCAGCAGAGTAGGACCGGTCTCTGGGGCCAACGTCCTGACTTTC. Translation gives CASRVGPVSGANVLTF.

The chain couples TRBV29-1 to TRBJ2-1; 8 bases line up with TRBD1. CDR1 SQVTM and CDR2 ANQGSEA come from the germline V gene. Trimming cost V 4 bases and J 0 bases; bases outside gene matches: 5. The CDR3 runs to 15 residues. Written as DNA, the CDR3 is TGCAGCGTTGGGACAGGGATAAGCTCCTACAATGAGCAGTTCTTC. Encoded protein: CSVGTGISSYNEQFF.

The CDR3 DNA reads TGTGCCAGCAGCTTAGAGAGCGGGAGGTACCAAGAGACCCAGTACTTC. It codes for CASSLESGRYQETQYF. The gene calls are TRBV11-3 and TRBJ2-5, with 9 bases aligning to TRBD2. The CDR3 consists of 16 residues. CDR1 is SGHNT and CDR2 is YENEEA in the germline V gene. The trim removed 0 bases at V and 0 bases at J, leaving 2 bases unmatched.

The chain uses TRBV7-2 and TRBJ2-4; D is unclear. The J call may be incorrect, as the DNA end agrees better with TRBJ2-7. Per the germline V gene, CDR1 is SGHTA and CDR2 is FQGNSA. CDR3 length equals 15 residues. CDR3 region: CASTFPGVLSYEQYF. Written as DNA, the CDR3 is TGTGCCAGCACCTTCCCCGGAGTACTGTCCTACGAGCAGTACTTC.

This sequence joins TRBV6-1 and TRBJ1-5; D unresolved. Germline CDR1 is MNHNS and CDR2 is SASEGT. This CDR3 contains 10 residues. V dropped 3 bases and J dropped 13 bases, with 7 bases sitting between them. The CDR3 nucleotides read TGTGCCAGCAGTGACGGTCAACAGCATTTT. Protein product: CASSDGQQHF.

The chain combines TRBV24-1 with TRBJ2-1; 8 nucleotides match TRBD1. CDR1 is KGHDR, CDR2 SFDVKD, per germline. The CDR3 runs 14 residues. The junction had 6 bases not matched to a gene; V was cut back by 4 bases and J by 8 bases. CDR3 nucleotides: TGTGCCACCAGTGACAGGGGGCGCAGGTATGAGCAGTTCTTC. Translating it yields CATSDRGRRYEQFF.

V gene TRBV28 combines with J gene TRBJ1-6, with TRBD1 identical over 7 bases. There are 14 residues in the CDR3. The germline CDR1 and CDR2 sequences are MDHEN and SYDVKM. V was clipped by 4 bases and J by 9 bases; unmatched bases: 6. CDR3 amino acids: CASSSGQHSSPLHF. CDR3 sequence (DNA): TGTGCCAGCAGTTCGGGACAGCATAGTTCACCCCTCCACTTT.

This clonotype was detected only a few times. The rearrangement uses TRBV24-1 and TRBJ2-1, with a weak D call TRBD1 (6 bases). CDR1 is KGHDR and CDR2 is SFDVKD in the germline V gene. The V gene lost 3 bases and the J gene lost 2 bases, with 16 bases spanning the gap. The CDR3 has 17 amino acids. The CDR3 DNA reads as TGTGCCACCAGTGATGAGGGGGTAGCGCAAACCTACAATGAGCAGTTCTTC. Its translation: CATSDEGVAQTYNEQFF.

The rearrangement joins TRBV7-2 to TRBJ2-5; D unresolved. In germline, CDR1 is SGHTA, CDR2 FQGNSA. V shed 1 base and J shed 1 base, with 13 bases lying between them. The CDR3 has 16 residues. The CDR3 sequence: CASSLDVGGAQETQYF. CDR3 DNA: TGTGCCAGCAGCTTAGATGTCGGCGGAGCCCAAGAGACCCAGTACTTC.

This clonotype was observed a handful of times. The chain couples TRBV28 to TRBJ2-5; no definite D call. Germline V CDR1 and CDR2: MDHEN, SYDVKM. V was clipped by 4 bases and J by 2 bases, with 14 bases between them. This CDR3 is built from 15 residues. The CDR3 sequence: CASSWVGWGQETQYF. In DNA, the CDR3 is TGTGCCAGCAGTTGGGTCGGGTGGGGTCAAGAGACCCAGTACTTC.

This clonotype is a singleton in its sample. The rearrangement links TRBV20-1 to TRBJ2-1, with TRBD2 matching 13 bases. Germline V CDR1 and CDR2: DFQATT, SNEGSKA (reference sequence). V shed 6 bases and J 8 bases; nucleotides not matched to a gene: 16. The CDR3 is made up of 17 amino acids. CDR3 sequence: CSADGLAGVLGLDEQFF. The CDR3 DNA sequence: TGCAGTGCAGACGGACTAGCGGGAGTCCTCGGTTTGGATGAGCAGTTCTTC.

The J gene is TRBJ1-6, the V gene TRBV27; 7 nucleotides match TRBD1. With 6 bases clipped from V and 5 bases from J, the junction kept 7 bases outside the gene matches. From germline, CDR1 is MNHEY and CDR2 SMNVEV (reference sequence). This CDR3 has 15 amino acids. The CDR3 spells CASSLMTGNNSPLHF. CDR3 DNA sequence: TGTGCCAGCAGCCTCATGACAGGGAATAATTCACCCCTCCACTTT.

The chain carries TRBV7-2 and TRBJ2-5; D unresolved. The CDR3 covers 14 residues. CDR1 is SGHTA, CDR2 FQGNSA, per germline. V lost 4 bases and J 3 bases, leaving 12 bases between the germline ends. CDR3 protein: CASSSHLHEETQYF. The CDR3 DNA sequence: TGTGCCAGCAGCTCGCACTTGCATGAAGAGACCCAGTACTTC.

About this clonotype: At one boundary the junction diverges from the germline segment, which might be a read error. This chain connects TRBV12-3 or TRBV12-4 to TRBJ2-3; D is perhaps TRBD1 (5 bases). The CDR3 consists of 11 residues. In DNA form, the CDR3 reads TGTGCCAGCAGTCAGACAGATACGGAGTATTTT. This sequence encodes CASSQTDTEYF.

This clonotype occurred a few times. The chain carries TRBV5-1 and TRBJ2-1; TRBD2 matches at 8 bases. Germline loops: CDR1 SGHRS, CDR2 YFSETQ. The CDR3 sequence is 16 residues long. Trimming removed 4 bases from V and 9 bases from J; junction bases left unmatched: 15. CDR3 sequence reads: CASSPGDFAGGGEQFF. CDR3 in DNA: TGCGCCAGCAGCCCGGGGGACTTTGCGGGGGGAGGTGAGCAGTTCTTC.

Here the CDR3 reads CASSRKGRPEAFF. The CDR3 DNA reads as TGTGCCAGTAGTAGAAAGGGCCGCCCTGAAGCTTTCTTT. The chain is built from TRBV19 and TRBJ1-1; no clear D. V gave up 4 bases and J gave up 6 bases, with 12 bases separating them. The germline V gene has CDR1 LNHDA and CDR2 SQIVND (reference sequence). The CDR3 sequence is 13 residues long.

This clonotype has a handful of counts. The chain joins TRBV6-6 to TRBJ2-5; 11 nucleotides align to TRBD2. The CDR3 contains 17 residues. Germline loops: CDR1 MNHNY, CDR2 SVGAGI (reference sequence). V lost 2 bases and J lost 1; bases outside the gene matches: 6. The CDR3 DNA is TGTGCCAGCAGTTACACCCTAGGACTAGCGGGCCAAGAGACCCAGTACTTC. This translates into CASSYTLGLAGQETQYF.

The chain has TRBV3-1 and TRBJ1-2; maybe TRBD1 (6 bases). This CDR3 spans 14 amino acids. V lost 0 bases and J 8 bases, leaving 13 bases between the germline ends. In germline, CDR1 is LGHDT, CDR2 YNNKEL (reference sequence). CDR3 DNA: TGTGCCAGCAGCCAAGATCGGGGGGCAGGCGGCTACACCTTC. It translates to CASSQDRGAGGYTF. Drawing the rest from reference TRBV3-1 and TRBJ1-2, the complete variable domain is DTAVSQTPKYLVTQMGNDKSIKCEQNLGHDTMYWYKQDSKKFLKIMFSYNNKELIINETVPNRFSPKSPDKAHLNLHINSLELGDSAVYFCASSQDRGAGGYTFGSGTRLTVV.

This chain uses TRBV3-1 with TRBJ1-6; D not certain. This CDR3 has 17 residues. CDR1 LGHDT and CDR2 YNNKEL come from the germline V gene (reference sequence). Trimming cost V 0 bases and J 9 bases, with 18 bases left between them. The CDR3: CASSQDRGSLIGSPLHF. The CDR3 region has the DNA TGTGCCAGCAGCCAAGATCGAGGCAGCCTTATTGGTTCACCCCTCCACTTT.

This sequence joins TRBV28 and TRBJ2-7; 13 bases agree with TRBD2. The trim removed 6 bases at V and 12 bases at J, leaving 14 bases unmatched. The CDR3 is made up of 15 amino acids. Germline CDR1 MDHEN, CDR2 SYDVKM. The DNA for the CDR3 is TGTGCCAGCAGCCCTGCCCTTACTAGCGGGAGGGTTCCGTACTTC. It yields the protein CASSPALTSGRVPYF.

The chain joins TRBV7-3 to TRBJ2-3; the match to TRBD2 covers 9 bases. Germline CDR1 reads SGHTA; CDR2 reads FQGTGA. Germline trimming cut 5 bases from V and 4 bases from J; bases unmatched to any gene: 16. This CDR3 is 18 amino acids long. The CDR3 here is CASSPNAAIAGEADTQYF. CDR3 nucleotides: TGTGCCAGCAGCCCTAACGCTGCAATAGCGGGAGAAGCAGATACGCAGTATTTT.

This rearrangement joins TRBV20-1 to TRBJ2-3, with D possibly being TRBD1 or TRBD2 (5 bases each). The CDR3 extends over 16 amino acids. The germline V gene encodes CDR1 DFQATT and CDR2 SNEGSKA (reference sequence). Trimming pared 2 bases from V and 2 bases from J, leaving 17 bases between. The CDR3 protein is CSARSPGRSFTDTQYF. For the CDR3, the DNA is TGCAGTGCTAGATCTCCGGGACGTTCATTCACAGATACGCAGTATTTT.

V gene TRBV28 combines with J gene TRBJ2-3; 10 bases are shared with TRBD2. The ends lost 3 bases at V and 3 bases at J; junction bases unmatched: 9. CDR1 is MDHEN, CDR2 SYDVKM, per germline. The CDR3 sequence is 17 residues long. The CDR3 reads CASSFGLAGVGTDTQYF. The DNA of the CDR3 is TGTGCCAGCAGTTTCGGCCTAGCGGGGGTCGGTACAGATACGCAGTATTTT. The full variable domain, rest sourced from reference TRBV28 and TRBJ2-3, is DVKVTQSSRYLVKRTGEKVFLECVQDMDHENMFWYRQDPGLGLRLIYFSYDVKMKEKGDIPEGYSVSREKKERFSLILESASTNQTSMYLCASSFGLAGVGTDTQYFGPGTRLTVL.

J is TRBJ2-6 and V is TRBV5-1; 7 nucleotides line up with TRBD1. The junction had 5 bases not matched to a gene; V was cut back by 2 bases and J by 0 bases. The germline V gene encodes CDR1 SGHRS and CDR2 YFSETQ. CDR3 length equals 17 residues. In DNA, the CDR3 is TGCGCCAGCAGCTTACACAGGGGTAACTCTGGGGCCAACGTCCTGACTTTC. Its translation: CASSLHRGNSGANVLTF. The entire variable domain, with the rest obtained from reference TRBV5-1 and TRBJ2-6, is as follows: KAGVTQTPRYLIKTRGQQVTLSCSPISGHRSVSWYQQTPGQGLQFLFEYFSETQRNKGNFPGRFSGRQFSNSRSEMNVSTLELGDSALYLCASSLHRGNSGANVLTFGAGSRLTVL.

This clonotype has only one observation. V and J are TRBV3-1 and TRBJ2-3; 8 bases are shared with TRBD2. Germline values: CDR1 LGHDT, CDR2 YNNKEL (reference sequence). The CDR3 is 16 residues long. V was clipped by 2 bases and J by 4 bases; unmatched bases: 8. CDR3 sequence (DNA): TGTGCCAGCAGCCAAAACCCCGGACTAGCCGCAGATACGCAGTATTTT. Translated: CASSQNPGLAADTQYF.

V and J are TRBV20-1 and TRBJ1-4; TRBD1 might be the D (5 bases). The CDR3 is made up of 14 amino acids. V lost 1 base and J lost 4, with 10 bases in between. Germline CDR1 reads DFQATT; CDR2 reads SNEGSKA (reference sequence). The CDR3 reads CSARAGAFNEKLFF. Here the CDR3 DNA reads TGCAGTGCTAGAGCCGGGGCCTTTAATGAAAAACTGTTTTTT.

The rearrangement links TRBV7-9 to TRBJ2-3; 7 bases map to TRBD2. Trimming at V came to 5 bases and at J to 5 bases, leaving 10 bases not matched to a gene. The CDR3 is 15 amino acids. In germline, CDR1 is SEHNR, CDR2 FQNEAQ (reference sequence). CDR3: CASSPTAGELDTQYF. CDR3 coding DNA: TGTGCCAGCAGCCCGACGGCGGGAGAGCTAGATACGCAGTATTTT.

The chain has TRBV4-1 and TRBJ2-5; D not certain. This CDR3 comprises 8 residues. Germline CDR1 and CDR2: MGHRA and YSYEKL. Trimming took off 11 bases at V and 5 bases at J, with 3 bases between the two ends. The CDR3 spells CAEETQYF. The CDR3 DNA sequence: TGCGCCGAGGAGACCCAGTACTTC.

This chain uses TRBV2 with TRBJ2-7; 12 bases line up with TRBD1. In germline, CDR1 is SNHLY, CDR2 FYNNEI. This CDR3 has 16 amino acids. With V trimmed by 7 bases and J by 7 bases, 14 bases remained unmatched. The CDR3 DNA sequence: TGTGCCAGCAAGGGACAGGGGGCGATTTCCTACAATGAGCAGTACTTC. Translating gives CASKGQGAISYNEQYF. The whole variable domain, remainder taken from reference TRBV2 and TRBJ2-7, is EPEVTQTPSHQVTQMGQEVILRCVPISNHLYFYWYRQILGQKVEFLVSFYNNEISEKSEIFDDQFSVERPDGSNFTLKIRSTKLEDSAMYFCASKGQGAISYNEQYFGPGTRLTVT.

The rearrangement joins TRBV28 to TRBJ2-7, with TRBD1 identical over 8 bases. The CDR3 runs to 16 residues. V shed 5 bases and J 0 bases; nucleotides not matched to a gene: 9. CDR1 MDHEN and CDR2 SYDVKM come from the germline V gene. The CDR3 sequence: CASSGARDRPSYEQYF. Written as DNA, the CDR3 is TGTGCCAGCAGTGGGGCCCGGGACAGGCCCTCCTACGAGCAGTACTTC.

In this sample, this clonotype turned up a few times. The V and J genes are TRBV2 and TRBJ2-7; 7 bases align to TRBD1. Germline V CDR1 and CDR2: SNHLY, FYNNEI. This CDR3 region has 15 residues. The V gene end was trimmed by 1 base and the J gene end by 0 bases; junction bases not matched to a gene: 3. This CDR3 is CASSEGTGSSYEQYF. The CDR3 nucleotides read TGTGCCAGCAGTGAAGGGACAGGAAGCTCCTACGAGCAGTACTTC.

This clonotype has more than one count but fewer than ten. The CDR3 here is CASSGGPSSYEQYF. CDR3 DNA: TGTGCCAGCAGCGGGGGTCCGAGCTCCTACGAGCAGTACTTC. This rearrangement joins TRBV7-3 to TRBJ2-7, with D tentatively TRBD1 or TRBD2 (5 bases each). The CDR3 length is 14 residues. V was clipped by 5 bases and J by 0 bases, with 11 bases between them. Germline assignment: CDR1 SGHTA and CDR2 FQGTGA.